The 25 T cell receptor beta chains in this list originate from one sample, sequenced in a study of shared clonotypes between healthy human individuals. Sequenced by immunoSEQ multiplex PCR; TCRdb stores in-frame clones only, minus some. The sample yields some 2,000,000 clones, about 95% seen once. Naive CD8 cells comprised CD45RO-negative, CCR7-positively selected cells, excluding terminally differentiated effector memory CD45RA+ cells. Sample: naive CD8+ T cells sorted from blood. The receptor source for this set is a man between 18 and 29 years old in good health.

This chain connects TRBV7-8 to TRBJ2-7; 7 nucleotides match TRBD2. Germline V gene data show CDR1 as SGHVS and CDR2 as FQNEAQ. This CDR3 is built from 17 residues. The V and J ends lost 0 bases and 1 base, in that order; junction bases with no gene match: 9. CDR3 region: CASSLALGGDTSYEQYF. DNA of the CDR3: TGTGCCAGCAGCTTAGCACTGGGGGGGGATACATCCTACGAGCAGTACTTC.

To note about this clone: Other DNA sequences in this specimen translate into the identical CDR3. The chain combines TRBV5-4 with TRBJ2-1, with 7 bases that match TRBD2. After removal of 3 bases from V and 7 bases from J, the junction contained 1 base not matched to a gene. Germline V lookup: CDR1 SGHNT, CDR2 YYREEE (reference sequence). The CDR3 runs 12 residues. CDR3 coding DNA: TGTGCCAGCAGCTGGGGGGGTAATGAGCAGTTCTTC. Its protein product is CASSWGGNEQFF.

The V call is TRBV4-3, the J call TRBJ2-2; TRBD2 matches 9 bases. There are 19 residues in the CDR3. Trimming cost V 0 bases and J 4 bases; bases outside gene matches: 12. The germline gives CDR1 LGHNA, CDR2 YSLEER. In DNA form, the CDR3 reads TGCGCCAGCAGCCAAGATCCGACCGCTAGCGGGACCTTCACCGGGGAGCTGTTTTTT. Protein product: CASSQDPTASGTFTGELFF.

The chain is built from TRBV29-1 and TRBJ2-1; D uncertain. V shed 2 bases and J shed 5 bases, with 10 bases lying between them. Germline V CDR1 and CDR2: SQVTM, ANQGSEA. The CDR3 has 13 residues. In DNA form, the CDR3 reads TGCAGCGTTGAATTAACCCTTAACAATGAGCAGTTCTTC. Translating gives CSVELTLNNEQFF.

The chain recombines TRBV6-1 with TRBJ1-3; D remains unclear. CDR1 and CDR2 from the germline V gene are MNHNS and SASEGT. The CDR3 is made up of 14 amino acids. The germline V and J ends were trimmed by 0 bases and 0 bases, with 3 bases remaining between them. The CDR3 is CASSEATSGNTIYF. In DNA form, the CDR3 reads TGTGCCAGCAGTGAAGCTACCTCTGGAAACACCATATATTTT.

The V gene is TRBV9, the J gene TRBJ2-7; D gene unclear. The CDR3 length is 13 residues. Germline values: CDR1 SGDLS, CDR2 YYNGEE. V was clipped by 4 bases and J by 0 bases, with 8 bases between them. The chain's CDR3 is CASSLHPSYEQYF. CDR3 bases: TGTGCCAGCAGCCTTCACCCCTCCTACGAGCAGTACTTC. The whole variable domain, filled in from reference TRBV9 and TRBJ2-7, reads DSGVTQTPKHLITATGQRVTLRCSPRSGDLSVYWYQQSLDQGLQFLIQYYNGEERAKGNILERFSAQQFPDLHSELNLSSLELGDSALYFCASSLHPSYEQYFGPGTRLTVT.

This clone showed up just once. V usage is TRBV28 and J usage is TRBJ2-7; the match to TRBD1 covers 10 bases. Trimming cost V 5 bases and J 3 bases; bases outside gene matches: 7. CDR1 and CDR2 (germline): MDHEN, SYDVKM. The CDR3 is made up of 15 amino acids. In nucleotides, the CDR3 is TGTGCCAGCAGTGCACCCGGGACAGGGGACTACGAGCAGTACTTC. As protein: CASSAPGTGDYEQYF.

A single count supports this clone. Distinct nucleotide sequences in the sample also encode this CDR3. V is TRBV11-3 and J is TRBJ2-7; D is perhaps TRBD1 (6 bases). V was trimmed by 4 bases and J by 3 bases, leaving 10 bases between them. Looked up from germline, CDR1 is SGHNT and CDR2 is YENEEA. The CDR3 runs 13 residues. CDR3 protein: CASSSGVGYEQYF. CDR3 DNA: TGTGCCAGCAGCTCAGGGGTTGGCTACGAGCAGTACTTC.

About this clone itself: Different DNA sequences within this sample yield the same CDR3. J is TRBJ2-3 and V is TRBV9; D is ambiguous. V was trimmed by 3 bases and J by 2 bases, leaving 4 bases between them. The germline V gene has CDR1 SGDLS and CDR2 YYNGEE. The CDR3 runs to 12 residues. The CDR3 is CASSGFTDTQYF. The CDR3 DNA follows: TGTGCCAGCAGCGGATTCACAGATACGCAGTATTTT.

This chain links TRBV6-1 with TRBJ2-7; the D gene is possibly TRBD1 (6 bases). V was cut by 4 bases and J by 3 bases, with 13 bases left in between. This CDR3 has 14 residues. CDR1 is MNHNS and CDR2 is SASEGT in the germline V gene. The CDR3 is CASSAGDTRYEQYF. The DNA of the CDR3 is TGTGCCAGCAGTGCCGGGGACACCCGCTACGAGCAGTACTTC.

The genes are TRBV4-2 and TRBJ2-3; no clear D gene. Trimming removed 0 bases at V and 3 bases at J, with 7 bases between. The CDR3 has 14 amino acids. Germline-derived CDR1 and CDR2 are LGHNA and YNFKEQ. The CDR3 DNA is TGTGCCAGCAGCCAAGAAGCGCCAACAGATACGCAGTATTTT. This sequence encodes CASSQEAPTDTQYF.

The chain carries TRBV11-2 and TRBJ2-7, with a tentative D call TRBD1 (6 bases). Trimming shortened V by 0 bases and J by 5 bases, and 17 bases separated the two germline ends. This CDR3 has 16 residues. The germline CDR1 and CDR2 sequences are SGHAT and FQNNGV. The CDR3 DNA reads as TGTGCCAGCAGCTTAGATCTTGAGTACAGGGCCCACGAGCAGTACTTC. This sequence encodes CASSLDLEYRAHEQYF. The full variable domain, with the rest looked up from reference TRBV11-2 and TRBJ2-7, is EAGVAQSPRYKIIEKRQSVAFWCNPISGHATLYWYQQILGQGPKLLIQFQNNGVVDDSQLPKDRFSAERLKGVDSTLKIQPAKLEDSAVYLCASSLDLEYRAHEQYFGPGTRLTVT.

The CDR3 sequence is CASSPGLAGVADTQYF. The CDR3 DNA reads as TGCGCCAGCAGCCCGGGACTAGCGGGAGTGGCAGATACGCAGTATTTT. The V call is TRBV5-1, the J call TRBJ2-3, with 14 bases that match TRBD2. V lost 4 bases and J lost 4; bases outside the gene matches: 5. The CDR3 length is 16 residues. Per germline, CDR1 SGHRS and CDR2 YFSETQ.

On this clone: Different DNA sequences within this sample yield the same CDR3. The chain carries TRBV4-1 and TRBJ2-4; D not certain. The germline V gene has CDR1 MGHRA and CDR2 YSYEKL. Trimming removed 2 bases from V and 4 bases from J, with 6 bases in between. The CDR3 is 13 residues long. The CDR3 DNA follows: TGCGCCAGCAGCCAAATAGGGAAAAACATTCAGTACTTC. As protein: CASSQIGKNIQYF.

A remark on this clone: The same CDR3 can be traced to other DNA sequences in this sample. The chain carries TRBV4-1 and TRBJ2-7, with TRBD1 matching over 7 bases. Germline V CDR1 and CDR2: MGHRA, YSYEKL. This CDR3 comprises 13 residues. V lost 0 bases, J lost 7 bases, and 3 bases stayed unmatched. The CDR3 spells CASSQEQGWEQYF. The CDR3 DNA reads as TGCGCCAGCAGCCAAGAACAGGGGTGGGAGCAGTACTTC.

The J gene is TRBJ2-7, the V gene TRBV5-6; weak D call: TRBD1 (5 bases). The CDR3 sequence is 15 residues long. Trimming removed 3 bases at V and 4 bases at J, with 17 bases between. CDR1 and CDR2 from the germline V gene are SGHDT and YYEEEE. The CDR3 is CASSYSRRQLYEQYF. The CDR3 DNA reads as TGTGCCAGCAGCTATAGTAGGAGACAGCTTTACGAGCAGTACTTC.

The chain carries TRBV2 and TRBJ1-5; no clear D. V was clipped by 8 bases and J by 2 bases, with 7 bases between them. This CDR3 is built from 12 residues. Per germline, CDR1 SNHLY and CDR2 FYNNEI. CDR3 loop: CASQKGNQPQHF. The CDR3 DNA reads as TGTGCCAGCCAGAAGGGCAATCAGCCCCAGCATTTT.

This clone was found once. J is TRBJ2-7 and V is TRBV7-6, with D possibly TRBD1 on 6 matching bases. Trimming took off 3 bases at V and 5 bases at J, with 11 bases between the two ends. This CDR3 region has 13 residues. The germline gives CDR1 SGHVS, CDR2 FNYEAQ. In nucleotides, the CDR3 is TGTGCCAGCAGCTTTGGTGGGGGCAACGAGCAGTACTTC. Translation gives CASSFGGGNEQYF.

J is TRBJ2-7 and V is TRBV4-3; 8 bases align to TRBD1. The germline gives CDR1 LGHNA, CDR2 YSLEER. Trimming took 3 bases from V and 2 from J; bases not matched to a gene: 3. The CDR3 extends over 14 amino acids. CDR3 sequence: CASSHRDRTYEQYF. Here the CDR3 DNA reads TGCGCCAGCAGCCACCGGGACAGGACCTACGAGCAGTACTTC.

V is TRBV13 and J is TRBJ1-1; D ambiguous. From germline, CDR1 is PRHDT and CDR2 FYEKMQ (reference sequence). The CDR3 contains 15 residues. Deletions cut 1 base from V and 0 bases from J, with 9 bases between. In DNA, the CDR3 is TGTGCCAGCAGCTTAGATGAGGGATTGAACACTGAAGCTTTCTTT. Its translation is CASSLDEGLNTEAFF.

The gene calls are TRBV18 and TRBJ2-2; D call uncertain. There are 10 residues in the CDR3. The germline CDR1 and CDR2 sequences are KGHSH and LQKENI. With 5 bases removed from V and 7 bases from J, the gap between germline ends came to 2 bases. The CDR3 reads CASSSGELFF. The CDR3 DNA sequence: TGTGCCAGCTCAAGCGGGGAGCTGTTTTTT.

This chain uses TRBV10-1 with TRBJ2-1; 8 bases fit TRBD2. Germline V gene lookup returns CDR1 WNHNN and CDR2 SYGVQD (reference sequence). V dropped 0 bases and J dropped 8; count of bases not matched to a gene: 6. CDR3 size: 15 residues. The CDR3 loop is CASSESGLGIYEQFF. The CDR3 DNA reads TGCGCCAGCAGTGAGTCGGGACTAGGGATCTATGAGCAGTTCTTC.

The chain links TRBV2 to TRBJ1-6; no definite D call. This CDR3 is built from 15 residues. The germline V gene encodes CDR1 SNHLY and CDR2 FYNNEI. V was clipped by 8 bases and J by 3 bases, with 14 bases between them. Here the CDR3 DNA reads TGTGCCAGCTGTAGGGTGGACCTCTATAATTCACCCCTCCACTTT. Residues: CASCRVDLYNSPLHF. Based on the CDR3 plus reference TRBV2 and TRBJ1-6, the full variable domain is EPEVTQTPSHQVTQMGQEVILRCVPISNHLYFYWYRQILGQKVEFLVSFYNNEISEKSEIFDDQFSVERPDGSNFTLKIRSTKLEDSAMYFCASCRVDLYNSPLHFGNGTRLTVT.

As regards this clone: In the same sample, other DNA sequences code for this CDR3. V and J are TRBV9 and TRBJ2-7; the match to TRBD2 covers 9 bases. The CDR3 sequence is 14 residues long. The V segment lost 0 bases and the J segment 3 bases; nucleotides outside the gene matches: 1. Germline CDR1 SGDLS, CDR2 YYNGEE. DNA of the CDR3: TGTGCCAGCAGCGTAGGACTAGCGGACTACGAGCAGTACTTC. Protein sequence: CASSVGLADYEQYF. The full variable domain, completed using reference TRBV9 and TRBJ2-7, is DSGVTQTPKHLITATGQRVTLRCSPRSGDLSVYWYQQSLDQGLQFLIQYYNGEERAKGNILERFSAQQFPDLHSELNLSSLELGDSALYFCASSVGLADYEQYFGPGTRLTVT.

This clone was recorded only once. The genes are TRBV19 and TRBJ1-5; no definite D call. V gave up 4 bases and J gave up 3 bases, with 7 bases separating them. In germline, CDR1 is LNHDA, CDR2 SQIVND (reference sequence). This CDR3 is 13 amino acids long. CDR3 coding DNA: TGTGCCAGTAGTACCGACCACAATCAGCCCCAGCATTTT. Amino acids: CASSTDHNQPQHF.